Reported below is one T cell receptor beta chain. The antigen is undetermined. The protocol was immunoSEQ multiplex PCR, while the TCRdb copy is restricted to in-frame clones and leaves out a portion. The sample includes tens of thousands of clones, roughly 84% seen only once; the top ten take around 1.1%. This specimen belongs to a study of OX40 agonist ivuxolimab in advanced cancers. Study in general: A male proportion of around 86% was recorded, with mean age 60 years and range roughly 23 to 79. Study outcomes and limitations: Clonal expansion from baseline to week 6 occurred in both CD4+ and CD8+ T cells.

Germline CDR1 SEHNR, CDR2 FQNEAQ (reference sequence). Trimming stripped 7 bases from V and 1 base from J, with 4 bases between. The length of the CDR3 is 11 residues. Sequenced here: CD4+ or CD8+ T cells sorted from blood, sampled in a trial of the OX40 agonist ivuxolimab. The chain couples TRBV7-9 to TRBJ1-1, with D unresolved. The receptor's source is an adult with an advanced solid tumor such as melanoma, head and neck, liver or kidney cancer. The CDR3 DNA is TGTGCCAGCACCCAGAACACTGAAGCTTTCTTT. This encodes CASTQNTEAFF.